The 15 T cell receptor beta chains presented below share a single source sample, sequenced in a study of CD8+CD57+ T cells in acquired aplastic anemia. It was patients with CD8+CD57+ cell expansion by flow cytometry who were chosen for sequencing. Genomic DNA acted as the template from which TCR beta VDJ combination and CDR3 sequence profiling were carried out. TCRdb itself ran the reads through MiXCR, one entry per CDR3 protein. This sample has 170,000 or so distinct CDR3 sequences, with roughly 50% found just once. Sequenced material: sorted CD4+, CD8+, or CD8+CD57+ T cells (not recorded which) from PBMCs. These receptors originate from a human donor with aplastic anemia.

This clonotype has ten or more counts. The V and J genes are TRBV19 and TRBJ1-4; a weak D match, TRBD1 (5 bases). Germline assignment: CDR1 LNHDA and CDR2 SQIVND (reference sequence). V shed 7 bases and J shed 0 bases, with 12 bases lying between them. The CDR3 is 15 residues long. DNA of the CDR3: TGTGCCAGTAATCCTGACAGTGCAACTAATGAAAAACTGTTTTTT. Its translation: CASNPDSATNEKLFF.

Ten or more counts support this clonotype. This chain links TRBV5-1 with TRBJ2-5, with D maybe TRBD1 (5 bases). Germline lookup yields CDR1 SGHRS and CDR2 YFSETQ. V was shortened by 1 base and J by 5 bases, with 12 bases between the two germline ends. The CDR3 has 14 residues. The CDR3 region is CASSLRQPLETQYF. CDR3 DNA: TGCGCCAGCAGCTTGCGACAGCCTTTGGAGACCCAGTACTTC.

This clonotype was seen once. Written as DNA, the CDR3 is TGCGCCAGCAGCTTGGGGCTTGTAGCTTTCTTT. It encodes CASSLGLVAFF. The rearrangement links TRBV10-2 to TRBJ1-1; tentative D call: TRBD1 (5 bases). Germline values: CDR1 WSHSY, CDR2 SAAADI. The CDR3 contains 11 residues. V was cut by 6 bases and J by 10 bases, with 12 bases left in between.

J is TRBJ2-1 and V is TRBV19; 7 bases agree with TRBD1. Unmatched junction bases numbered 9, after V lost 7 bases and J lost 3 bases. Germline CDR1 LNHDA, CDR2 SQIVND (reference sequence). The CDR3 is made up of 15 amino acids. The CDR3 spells CASTSRGTNYNEQFF. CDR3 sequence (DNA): TGTGCCAGTACGAGCAGGGGGACCAACTACAATGAGCAGTTCTTC.

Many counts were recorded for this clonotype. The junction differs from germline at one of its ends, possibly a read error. CDR3 bases: TGTGCCAGCAGCTTATCTGGGGCCAACGTCCTGACTTTC. Protein: CASSLSGANVLTF. V usage is TRBV27 and J usage is TRBJ2-6; D call uncertain. The CDR3 has 13 residues. Germline assignment: CDR1 MNHEY and CDR2 SMNVEV (reference sequence). Full variable domain (outside the CDR3, taken from reference TRBV27 and TRBJ2-6): EAQVTQNPRYLITVTGKKLTVTCSQNMNHEYMSWYRQDPGLGLRQIYYSMNVEVTDKGDVPEGYKVSRKEKRNFPLILESPSPNQTSLYFCASSLSGANVLTFGAGSRLTVL.

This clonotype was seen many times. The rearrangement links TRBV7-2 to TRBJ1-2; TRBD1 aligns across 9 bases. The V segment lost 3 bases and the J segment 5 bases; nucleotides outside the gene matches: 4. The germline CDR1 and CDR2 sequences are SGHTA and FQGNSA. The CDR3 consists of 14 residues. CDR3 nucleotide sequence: TGTGCCAGCAGCTTCTCGACAGGGGGATATGGCTACACCTTC. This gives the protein CASSFSTGGYGYTF.

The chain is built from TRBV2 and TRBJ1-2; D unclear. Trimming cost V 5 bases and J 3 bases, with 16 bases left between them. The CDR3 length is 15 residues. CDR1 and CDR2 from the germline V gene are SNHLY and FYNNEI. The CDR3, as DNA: TGTGCCAGCAGTCCTCGGAGTAGGGTTGACTATGGCTACACCTTC. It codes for CASSPRSRVDYGYTF.

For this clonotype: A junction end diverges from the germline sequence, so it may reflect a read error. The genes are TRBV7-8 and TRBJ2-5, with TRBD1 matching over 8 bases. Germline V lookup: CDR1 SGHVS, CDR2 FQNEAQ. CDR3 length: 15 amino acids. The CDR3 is CASSLGTGQGETQYF. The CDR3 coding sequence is TGCGCCAGCAGCTTGGGGACAGGTCAAGGGGAGACCCAGTACTTC.

The CDR3: CASSFAFGEAEAFF. The CDR3 bases are TGCGCCAGCAGCTTTGCATTCGGTGAAGCTGAAGCTTTCTTT. This chain uses TRBV5-1 with TRBJ1-1; no firm D call. Trimming took off 2 bases at V and 6 bases at J, with 14 bases between the two ends. Germline V CDR1 and CDR2: SGHRS, YFSETQ. The CDR3 totals 14 residues. The entire variable domain, with the rest obtained from reference TRBV5-1 and TRBJ1-1, is as follows: KAGVTQTPRYLIKTRGQQVTLSCSPISGHRSVSWYQQTPGQGLQFLFEYFSETQRNKGNFPGRFSGRQFSNSRSEMNVSTLELGDSALYLCASSFAFGEAEAFFGQGTRLTVV.

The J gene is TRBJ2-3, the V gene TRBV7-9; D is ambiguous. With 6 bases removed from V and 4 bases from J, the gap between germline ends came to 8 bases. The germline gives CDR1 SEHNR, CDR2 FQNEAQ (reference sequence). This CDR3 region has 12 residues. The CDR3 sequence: CASSQNADTQYF. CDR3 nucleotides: TGTGCCAGCAGTCAAAATGCAGATACGCAGTATTTT.

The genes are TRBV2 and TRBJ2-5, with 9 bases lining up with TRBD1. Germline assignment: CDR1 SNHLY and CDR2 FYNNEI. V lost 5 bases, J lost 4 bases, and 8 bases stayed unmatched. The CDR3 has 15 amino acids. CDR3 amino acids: CASSTPGQGLETQYF. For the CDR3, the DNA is TGTGCCAGCAGTACTCCGGGACAGGGCTTAGAGACCCAGTACTTC.

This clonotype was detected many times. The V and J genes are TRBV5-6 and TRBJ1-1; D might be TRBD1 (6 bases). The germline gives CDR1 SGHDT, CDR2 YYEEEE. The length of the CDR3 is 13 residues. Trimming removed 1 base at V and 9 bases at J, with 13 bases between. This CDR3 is CASSLRGDEKAFF. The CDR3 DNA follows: TGTGCCAGCAGCTTGAGGGGGGACGAGAAAGCTTTCTTT.

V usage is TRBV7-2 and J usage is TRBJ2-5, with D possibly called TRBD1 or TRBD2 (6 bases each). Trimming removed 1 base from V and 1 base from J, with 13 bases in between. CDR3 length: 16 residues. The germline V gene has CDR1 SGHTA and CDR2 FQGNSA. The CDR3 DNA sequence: TGTGCCAGCAGCTTAGGGGCTGGGGGGCGCCAAGAGACCCAGTACTTC. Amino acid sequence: CASSLGAGGRQETQYF.

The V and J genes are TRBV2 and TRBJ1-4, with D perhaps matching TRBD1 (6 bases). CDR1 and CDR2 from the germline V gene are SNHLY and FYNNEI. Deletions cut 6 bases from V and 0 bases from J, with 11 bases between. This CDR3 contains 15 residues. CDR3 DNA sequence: TGTGCCAGCAGGAGAGGGACAACAACTAATGAAAAACTGTTTTTT. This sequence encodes CASRRGTTTNEKLFF. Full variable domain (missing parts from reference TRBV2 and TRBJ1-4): EPEVTQTPSHQVTQMGQEVILRCVPISNHLYFYWYRQILGQKVEFLVSFYNNEISEKSEIFDDQFSVERPDGSNFTLKIRSTKLEDSAMYFCASRRGTTTNEKLFFGSGTQLSVL.

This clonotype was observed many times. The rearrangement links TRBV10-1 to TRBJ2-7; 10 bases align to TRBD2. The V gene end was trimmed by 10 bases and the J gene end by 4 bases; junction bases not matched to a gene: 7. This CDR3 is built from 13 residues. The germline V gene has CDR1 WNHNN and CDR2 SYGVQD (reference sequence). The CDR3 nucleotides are TGCGCCACCAGCGGGAGGGCCGGGTACGAGCAGTACTTC. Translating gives CATSGRAGYEQYF.